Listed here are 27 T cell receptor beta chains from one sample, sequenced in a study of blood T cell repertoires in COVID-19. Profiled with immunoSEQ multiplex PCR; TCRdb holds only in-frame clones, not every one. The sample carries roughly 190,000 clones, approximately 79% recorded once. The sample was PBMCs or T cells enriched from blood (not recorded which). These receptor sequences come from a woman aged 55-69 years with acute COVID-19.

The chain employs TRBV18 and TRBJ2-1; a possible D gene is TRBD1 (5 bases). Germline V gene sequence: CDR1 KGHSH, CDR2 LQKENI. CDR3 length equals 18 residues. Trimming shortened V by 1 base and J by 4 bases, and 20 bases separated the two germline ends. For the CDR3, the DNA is TGTGCCAGCTCACCACAGGTTCTACAGGACCATTTTTACAATGAGCAGTTCTTC. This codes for CASSPQVLQDHFYNEQFF.

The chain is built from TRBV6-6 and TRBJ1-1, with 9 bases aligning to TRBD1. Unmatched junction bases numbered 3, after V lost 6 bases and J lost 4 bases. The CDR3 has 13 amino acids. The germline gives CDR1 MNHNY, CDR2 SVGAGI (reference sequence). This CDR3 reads CASSGQGFTEAFF. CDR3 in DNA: TGTGCCAGCAGCGGACAGGGGTTCACTGAAGCTTTCTTT.

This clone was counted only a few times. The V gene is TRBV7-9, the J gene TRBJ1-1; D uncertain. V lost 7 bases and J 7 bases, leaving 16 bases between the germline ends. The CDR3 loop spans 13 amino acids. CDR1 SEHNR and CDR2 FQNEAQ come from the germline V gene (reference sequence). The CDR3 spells CASTYSKGSEAFF. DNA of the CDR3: TGTGCCAGCACCTACAGTAAAGGGAGTGAAGCTTTCTTT.

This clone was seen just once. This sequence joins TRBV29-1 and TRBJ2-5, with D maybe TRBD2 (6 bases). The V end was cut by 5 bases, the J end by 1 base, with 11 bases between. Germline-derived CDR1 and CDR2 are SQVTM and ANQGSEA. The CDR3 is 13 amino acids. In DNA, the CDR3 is TGCAGCGTTCCCCGCGGGGCCCAAGAGACCCAGTACTTC. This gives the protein CSVPRGAQETQYF.

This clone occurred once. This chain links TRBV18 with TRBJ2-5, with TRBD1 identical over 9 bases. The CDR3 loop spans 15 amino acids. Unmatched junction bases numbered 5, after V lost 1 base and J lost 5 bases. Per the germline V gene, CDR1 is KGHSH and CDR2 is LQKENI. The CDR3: CASSPQGTGRETQYF. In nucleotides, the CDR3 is TGTGCCAGCTCACCACAAGGGACAGGGCGGGAGACCCAGTACTTC.

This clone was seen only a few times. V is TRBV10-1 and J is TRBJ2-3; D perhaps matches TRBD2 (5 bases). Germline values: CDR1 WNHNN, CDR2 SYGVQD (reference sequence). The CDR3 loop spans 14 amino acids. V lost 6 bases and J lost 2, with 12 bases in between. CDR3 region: CASSQERYTDTQYF. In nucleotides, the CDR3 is TGCGCCAGCAGCCAAGAGCGGTACACAGATACGCAGTATTTT.

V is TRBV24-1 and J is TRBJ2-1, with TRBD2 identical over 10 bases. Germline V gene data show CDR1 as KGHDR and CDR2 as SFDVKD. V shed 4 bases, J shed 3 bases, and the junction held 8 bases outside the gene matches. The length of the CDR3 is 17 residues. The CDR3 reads CATSDHPGLADYNEQFF. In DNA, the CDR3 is TGTGCCACCAGTGACCACCCCGGACTAGCGGACTACAATGAGCAGTTCTTC.

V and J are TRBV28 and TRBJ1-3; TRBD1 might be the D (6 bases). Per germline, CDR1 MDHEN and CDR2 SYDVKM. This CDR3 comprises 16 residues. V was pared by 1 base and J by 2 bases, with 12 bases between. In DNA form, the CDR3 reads TGTGCCAGCAGTTTATATCAGGGGCGGACTGGAAACACCATATATTTT. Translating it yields CASSLYQGRTGNTIYF.

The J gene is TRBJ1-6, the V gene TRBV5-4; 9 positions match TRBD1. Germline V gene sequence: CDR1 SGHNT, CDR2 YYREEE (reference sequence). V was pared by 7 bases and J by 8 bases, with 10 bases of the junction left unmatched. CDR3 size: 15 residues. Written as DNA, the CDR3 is TGTGCCAGCCAAACCAGGACAGGGGAACATTCACCCCTCCACTTT. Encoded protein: CASQTRTGEHSPLHF.

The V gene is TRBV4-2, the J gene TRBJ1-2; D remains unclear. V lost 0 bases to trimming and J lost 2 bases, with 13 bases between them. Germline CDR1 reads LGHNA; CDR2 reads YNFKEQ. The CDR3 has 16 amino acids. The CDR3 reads CASSQDLSGENYGYTF. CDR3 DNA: TGTGCCAGCAGCCAAGACTTAAGTGGGGAGAACTATGGCTACACCTTC.

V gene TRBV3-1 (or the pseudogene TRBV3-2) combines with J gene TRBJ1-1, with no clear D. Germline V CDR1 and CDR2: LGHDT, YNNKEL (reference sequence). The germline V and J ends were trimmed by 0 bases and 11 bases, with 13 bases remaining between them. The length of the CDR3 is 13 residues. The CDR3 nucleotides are TGTGCCAGCAGCCAAGATACCTCAAGCGGGGCTTTCTTT. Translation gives CASSQDTSSGAFF.

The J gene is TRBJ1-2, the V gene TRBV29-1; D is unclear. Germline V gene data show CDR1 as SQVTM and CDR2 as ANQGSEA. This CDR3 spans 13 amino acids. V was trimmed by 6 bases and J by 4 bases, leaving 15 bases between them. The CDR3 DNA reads TGCAGCGTGCCGGGGAACTACGGCTATGGCTACACCTTC. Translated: CSVPGNYGYGYTF.

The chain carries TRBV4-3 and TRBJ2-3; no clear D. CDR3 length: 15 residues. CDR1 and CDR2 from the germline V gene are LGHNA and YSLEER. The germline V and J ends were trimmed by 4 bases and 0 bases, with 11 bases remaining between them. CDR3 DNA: TGCGCCAGCAGCCGCCAGTCAGGTAGCACAGATACGCAGTATTTT. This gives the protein CASSRQSGSTDTQYF.

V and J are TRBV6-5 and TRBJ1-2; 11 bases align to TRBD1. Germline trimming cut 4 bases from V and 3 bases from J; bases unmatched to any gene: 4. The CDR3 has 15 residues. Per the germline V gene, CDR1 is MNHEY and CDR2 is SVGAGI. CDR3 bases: TGTGCCAGCAGTTTCGGGACAGGGGGTTACTATGGCTACACCTTC. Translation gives CASSFGTGGYYGYTF.

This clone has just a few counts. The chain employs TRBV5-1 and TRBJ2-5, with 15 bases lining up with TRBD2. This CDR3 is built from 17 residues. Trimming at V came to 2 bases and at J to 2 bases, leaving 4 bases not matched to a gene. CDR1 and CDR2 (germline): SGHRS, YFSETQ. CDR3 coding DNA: TGCGCCAGCAGCTTATCTGGGACTAGCGGGGGGCAAGAGACCCAGTACTTC. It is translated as CASSLSGTSGGQETQYF.

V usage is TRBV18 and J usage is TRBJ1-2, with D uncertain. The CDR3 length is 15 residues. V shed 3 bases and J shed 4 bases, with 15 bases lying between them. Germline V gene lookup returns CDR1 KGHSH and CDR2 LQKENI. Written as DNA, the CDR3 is TGTGCCAGCTCACCGGGGAGTTCGTCGACCTATGGCTACACCTTC. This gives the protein CASSPGSSSTYGYTF.

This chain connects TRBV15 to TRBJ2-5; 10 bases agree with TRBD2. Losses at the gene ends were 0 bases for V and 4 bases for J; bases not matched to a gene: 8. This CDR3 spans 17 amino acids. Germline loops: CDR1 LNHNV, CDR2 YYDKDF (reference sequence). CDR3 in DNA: TGTGCCACCAGCAGAGAGGGAGCGGGAGGGCCGGGAGAGACCCAGTACTTC. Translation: CATSREGAGGPGETQYF.

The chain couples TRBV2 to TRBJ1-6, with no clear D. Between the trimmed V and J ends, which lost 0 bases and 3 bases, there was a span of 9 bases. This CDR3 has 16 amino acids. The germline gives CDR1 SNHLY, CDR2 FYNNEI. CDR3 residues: CASSEARSLYNSPLHF. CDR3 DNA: TGTGCCAGCAGTGAAGCGCGTTCGCTCTATAATTCACCCCTCCACTTT.

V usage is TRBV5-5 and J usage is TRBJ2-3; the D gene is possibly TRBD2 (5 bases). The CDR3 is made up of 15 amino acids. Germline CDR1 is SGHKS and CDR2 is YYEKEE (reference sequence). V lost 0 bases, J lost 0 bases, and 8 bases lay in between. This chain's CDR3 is CASSLAPGSTDTQYF. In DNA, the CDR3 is TGTGCCAGCAGCTTGGCGCCGGGGAGCACAGATACGCAGTATTTT.

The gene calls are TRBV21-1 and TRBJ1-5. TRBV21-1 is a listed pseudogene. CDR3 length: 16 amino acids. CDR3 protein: CASSTSRGMSGQPQHF. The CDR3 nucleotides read TGTGCCAGCAGCACCAGTAGAGGGATGAGCGGTCAGCCCCAGCATTTT.

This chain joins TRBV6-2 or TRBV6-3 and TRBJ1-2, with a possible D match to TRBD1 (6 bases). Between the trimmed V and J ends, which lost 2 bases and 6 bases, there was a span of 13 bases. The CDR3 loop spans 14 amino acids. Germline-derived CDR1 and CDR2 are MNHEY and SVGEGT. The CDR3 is CASSYGGATDGYTF. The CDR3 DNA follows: TGTGCCAGCAGTTACGGGGGCGCGACGGATGGCTACACCTTC.

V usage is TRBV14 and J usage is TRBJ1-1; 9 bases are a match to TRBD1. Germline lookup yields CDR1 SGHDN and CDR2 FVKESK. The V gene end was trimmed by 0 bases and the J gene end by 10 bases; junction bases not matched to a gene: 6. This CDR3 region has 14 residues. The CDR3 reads CASSQDGTGIRAFF. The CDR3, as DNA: TGTGCCAGCAGCCAAGATGGGACAGGGATACGAGCTTTCTTT.

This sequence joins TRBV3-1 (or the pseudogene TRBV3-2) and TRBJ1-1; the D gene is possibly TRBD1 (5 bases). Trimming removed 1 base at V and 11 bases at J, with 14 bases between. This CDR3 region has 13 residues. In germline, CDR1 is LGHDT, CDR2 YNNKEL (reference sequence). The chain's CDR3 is CASSQAYQGPAFF. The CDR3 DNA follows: TGTGCCAGCAGCCAAGCCTATCAGGGTCCGGCTTTCTTT.

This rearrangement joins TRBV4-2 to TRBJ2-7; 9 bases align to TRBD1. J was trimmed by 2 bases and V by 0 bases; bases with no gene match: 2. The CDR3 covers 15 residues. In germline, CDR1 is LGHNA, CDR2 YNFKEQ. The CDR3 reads CASSQERQGAYEQYF. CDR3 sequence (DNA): TGTGCCAGCAGCCAAGAACGACAGGGGGCCTACGAGCAGTACTTC.

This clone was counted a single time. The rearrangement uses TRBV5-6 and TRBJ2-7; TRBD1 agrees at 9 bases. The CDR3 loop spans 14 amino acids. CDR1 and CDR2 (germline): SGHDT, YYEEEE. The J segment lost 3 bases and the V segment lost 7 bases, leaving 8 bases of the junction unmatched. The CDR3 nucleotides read TGTGCCAGCGCACGACAGGGGGTTAGCTACGAGCAGTACGTC. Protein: CASARQGVSYEQYV.

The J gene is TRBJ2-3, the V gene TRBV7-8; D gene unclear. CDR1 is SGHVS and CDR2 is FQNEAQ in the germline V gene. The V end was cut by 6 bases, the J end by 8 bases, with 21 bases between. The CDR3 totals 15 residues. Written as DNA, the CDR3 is TGTGCCAGCAGATACCCCTCTGCAACCCCCGGTACGCAGTATTTT. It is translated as CASRYPSATPGTQYF.

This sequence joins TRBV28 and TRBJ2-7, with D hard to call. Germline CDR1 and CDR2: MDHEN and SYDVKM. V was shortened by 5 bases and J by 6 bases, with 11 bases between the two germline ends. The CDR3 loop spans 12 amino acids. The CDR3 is CASSLQRSEQYV. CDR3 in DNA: TGTGCCAGCAGTCTTCAACGGTCCGAGCAGTACGTC.